This T cell receptor beta chain was identified during a study of shared clonotypes between healthy human individuals. General study points: Depth of sequencing was expected to influence donor clonotype sharing.

Every contributor of samples was a Caucasian grown-up residing in Nashville, Tennessee. Roughly 82 million PBMCs served as the genomic DNA source for unsorted samples. Germline assignment: CDR1 SGHRS and CDR2 YFSETQ. Deletions cut 2 bases from V and 2 bases from J, with 4 bases between. The CDR3 is 12 residues long. On this clone itself: Its target is unknown. This same CDR3 is encoded by further DNA sequences in the sample.

With ten immunoSEQ deep assay plates, unsorted PBMC DNA underwent sequencing. TCRdb keeps only in-frame clones here, not all; method: immunoSEQ multiplex PCR. Among more than 450,000 clones listed, about four fifths were seen once. V usage is TRBV5-1 and J usage is TRBJ2-5; D remains unclear. The sequencing input was PBMCs. The receptor was derived from a woman aged 40 to 55 in good health. Some clones in this sample may be carry-over from other donors' samples. The chain's CDR3 is CASSLEQETQYF. The CDR3 DNA is TGCGCCAGCAGCTTAGAACAAGAGACCCAGTACTTC. Filled out from reference TRBV5-1 and TRBJ2-5, the complete variable domain reads KAGVTQTPRYLIKTRGQQVTLSCSPISGHRSVSWYQQTPGQGLQFLFEYFSETQRNKGNFPGRFSGRQFSNSRSEMNVSTLELGDSALYLCASSLEQETQYFGPGTRLLVL.